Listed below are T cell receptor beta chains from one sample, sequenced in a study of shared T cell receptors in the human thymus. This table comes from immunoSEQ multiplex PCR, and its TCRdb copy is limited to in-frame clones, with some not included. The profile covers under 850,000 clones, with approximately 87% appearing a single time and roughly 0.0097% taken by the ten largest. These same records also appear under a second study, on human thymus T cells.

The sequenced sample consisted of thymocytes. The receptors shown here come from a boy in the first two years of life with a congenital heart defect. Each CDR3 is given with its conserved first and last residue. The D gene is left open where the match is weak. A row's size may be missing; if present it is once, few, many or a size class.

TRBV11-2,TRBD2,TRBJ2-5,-,CASSSGTSGRGETQYF,TGTGCCAGCAGCTCCGGGACTAGCGGGAGGGGAGAGACCCAGTACTTC
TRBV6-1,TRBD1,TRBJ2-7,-,CASSSPGQGSKQYF,TGTGCCAGCAGTTCTCCGGGACAGGGGTCAAAGCAGTACTTC
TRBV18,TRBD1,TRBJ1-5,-,CASSPGQGDQPQHF,TGTGCCAGCTCACCGGGACAGGGAGACCAGCCCCAGCATTTT
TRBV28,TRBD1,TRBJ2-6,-,CASSAPGQGALGANVLTF,TGTGCCAGCAGTGCCCCGGGACAGGGGGCCCTAGGGGCCAACGTCCTGACTTTC
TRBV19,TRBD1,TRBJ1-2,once,CASSPLDRGYGYTF,TGTGCCAGTAGTCCCCTGGACAGGGGATATGGCTACACCTTC
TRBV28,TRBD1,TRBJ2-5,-,CASRPGTGRAQETQYF,TGTGCCAGCAGACCAGGGACAGGAAGGGCCCAAGAGACCCAGTACTTC
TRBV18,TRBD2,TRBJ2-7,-,CASSPFPGLAVYEQYF,TGTGCCAGCTCACCTTTTCCGGGACTAGCAGTATACGAGCAGTACTTC
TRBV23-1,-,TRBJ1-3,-,CASSQHSDSGNTIYF,TGCGCCAGCAGTCAGCATTCAGACTCTGGAAACACCATATATTTT
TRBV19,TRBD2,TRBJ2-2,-,CASSGTRHTGELFF,TGTGCCAGTAGCGGGACTAGGCACACCGGGGAGCTGTTTTTT
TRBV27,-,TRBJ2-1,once,CASSGGASLYNEQFF,TGTGCCAGCAGTGGGGGCGCGAGTCTCTACAATGAGCAGTTCTTC
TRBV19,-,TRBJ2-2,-,CASSITIRARDTGELFF,TGTGCCAGTAGTATCACGATCAGGGCCCGAGACACCGGGGAGCTGTTTTTT
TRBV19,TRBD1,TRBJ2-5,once,CASSIRTGGKGQETQYF,TGTGCCAGTAGTATACGGACAGGGGGCAAGGGCCAAGAGACCCAGTACTTC
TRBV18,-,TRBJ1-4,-,CASSPINGANEKLFF,TGTGCCAGCTCCCCTATCAACGGGGCTAATGAAAAACTGTTTTTT
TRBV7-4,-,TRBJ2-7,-,CASSLAGGEQYF,TGTGCCAGCAGCCTTGCAGGTGGCGAGCAGTACTTC
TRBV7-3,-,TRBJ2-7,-,CASSLMGSSYEQYF,TGTGCCAGCAGCTTAATGGGCAGCTCCTACGAGCAGTACTTC
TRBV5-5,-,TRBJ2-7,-,CASSEGRPSYEQYF,TGTGCCAGCTCCGAGGGGAGGCCCTCCTACGAGCAGTACTTC
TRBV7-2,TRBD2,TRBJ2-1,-,CASSPHGTTNYNEQFF,TGTGCCAGCAGCCCACACGGGACTACGAACTACAATGAGCAGTTCTTC
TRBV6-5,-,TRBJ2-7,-,CASTQGHDEQYF,TGTGCCAGCACCCAGGGGCATGACGAGCAGTACTTC
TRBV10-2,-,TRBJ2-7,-,CASTLRRTGWGSYEQYF,TGCGCCAGCACCCTCCGCCGTACAGGTTGGGGCTCCTACGAGCAGTACTTC
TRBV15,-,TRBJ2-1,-,CATSRPYSGATYNEQFF,TGTGCCACCAGCCGCCCCTATTCGGGAGCCACCTACAATGAGCAGTTCTTC
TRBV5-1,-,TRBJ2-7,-,CASSLGRAASYEQYF,TGCGCCAGCAGCTTGGGACGAGCGGCTTCCTACGAGCAGTACTTC
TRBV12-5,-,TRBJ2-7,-,CASGNHRRSYEQYF,TGTGCTAGTGGTAACCACAGGAGATCCTACGAGCAGTACTTC
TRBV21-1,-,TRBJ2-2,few,CASSRELRVDTGELFF,TGTGCCAGCAGCAGAGAATTGAGGGTCGACACCGGGGAGCTGTTTTTT
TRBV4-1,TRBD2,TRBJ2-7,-,CASSRGLAGGYEQYF,TGCGCCAGCAGCCGCGGACTAGCGGGAGGCTACGAGCAGTACTTC
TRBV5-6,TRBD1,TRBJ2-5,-,CASSATPGGQETQYF,TGTGCCAGCAGCGCAACCCCAGGGGGACAAGAGACCCAGTACTTC
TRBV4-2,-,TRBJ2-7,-,CASIPKPSTYEQYF,TGTGCCAGCATCCCGAAACCCTCTACCTACGAGCAGTACTTC
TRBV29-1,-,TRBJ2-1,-,CSVGRRLPKPFVGLYNEQFF,TGCAGCGTCGGTCGAAGACTGCCAAAACCCTTTGTTGGATTGTACAATGAGCAGTTCTTC
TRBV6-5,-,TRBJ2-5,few,CASSPGQETQYF,TGTGCCAGCAGCCCGGGGCAAGAGACCCAGTACTTC
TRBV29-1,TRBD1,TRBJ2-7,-,CSVWDSSPYEQYF,TGCAGCGTATGGGACAGTAGCCCCTACGAGCAGTACTTC
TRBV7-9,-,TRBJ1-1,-,CASSSYQGNTEAFF,TGTGCCAGCAGCTCGTATCAGGGGAACACTGAAGCTTTCTTT
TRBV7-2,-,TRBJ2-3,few,CASSPAGPPDTQYF,TGTGCCAGCAGCCCCGCGGGACCCCCAGATACGCAGTATTTT
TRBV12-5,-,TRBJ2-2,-,CASGLIKGGTNTGELFF,TGTGCTAGTGGTTTGATAAAAGGGGGAACCAACACCGGGGAGCTGTTTTTT
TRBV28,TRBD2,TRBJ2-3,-,CASSPPSGRGTDTQYF,TGTGCCAGCAGTCCCCCTAGCGGGAGAGGCACAGATACGCAGTATTTT
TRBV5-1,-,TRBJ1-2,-,CASSLGQRYGYTF,TGCGCCAGCAGCTTGGGACAGCGCTATGGCTACACCTTC
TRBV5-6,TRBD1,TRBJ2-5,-,CASSPRGTGALQETQYF,TGTGCCAGCAGCCCAAGGGGGACAGGAGCTCTCCAAGAGACCCAGTACTTC
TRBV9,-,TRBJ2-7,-,CASSPSNGLYEQYF,TGTGCCAGCAGCCCCTCGAATGGACTCTACGAGCAGTACTTC
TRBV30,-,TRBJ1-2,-,CAWSVRGNGYGYTF,TGTGCCTGGAGTGTCCGGGGGAACGGCTATGGCTACACCTTC
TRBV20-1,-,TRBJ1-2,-,CSAGTGSGTF,TGCAGTGCAGGTACAGGGTCTGGCACCTTC
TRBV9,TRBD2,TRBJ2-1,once,CAAKGGISRLAGPYNEQFF,TGTGCCGCAAAAGGAGGGATATCACGACTAGCGGGACCTTACAATGAGCAGTTCTTC
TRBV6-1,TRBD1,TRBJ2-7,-,CASHQDRGSYEQYF,TGTGCCAGCCATCAGGACAGGGGATCCTACGAGCAGTACTTC
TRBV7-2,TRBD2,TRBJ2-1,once,CASRFHSGSGEQFF,TGTGCCAGCAGATTCCATAGCGGGAGTGGTGAGCAGTTCTTC
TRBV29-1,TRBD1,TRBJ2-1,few,CSVRRTGRLNEQFF,TGCAGCGTTCGGCGGACAGGGAGATTAAATGAGCAGTTCTTC
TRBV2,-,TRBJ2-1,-,CASSARTTYNEQFF,TGTGCCAGCAGTGCTAGGACTACATACAATGAGCAGTTCTTC
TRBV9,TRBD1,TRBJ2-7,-,CASSVEEQGGYEQYF,TGTGCCAGCAGCGTAGAAGAACAGGGGGGCTACGAGCAGTACTTC
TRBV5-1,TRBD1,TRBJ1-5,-,CASSLKQGYRQPQHF,TGCGCCAGCAGCTTGAAACAGGGGTATAGGCAGCCCCAGCATTTT
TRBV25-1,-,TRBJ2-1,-,CASSEGGLWSLFF,TGTGCCAGCAGTGAAGGGGGCCTCTGGAGTCTGTTCTTC
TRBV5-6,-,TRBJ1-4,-,CASSLEANEKLFF,TGTGCCAGCAGCCTCGAGGCTAATGAAAAACTGTTTTTT
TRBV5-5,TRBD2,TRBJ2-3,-,CASSLSSGRASPTDTQYF,TGTGCCAGCAGCTTGTCTAGCGGGAGAGCTTCCCCCACAGATACGCAGTATTTT
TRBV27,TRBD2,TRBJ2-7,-,CASSPTSGRAPYEQYF,TGTGCCAGCAGTCCGACTAGCGGGAGGGCACCCTACGAGCAGTACTTC
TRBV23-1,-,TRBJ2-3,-,CASSHSRGAATDTQYF,TGCGCCAGCAGTCACTCCCGGGGGGCAGCCACAGATACGCAGTATTTT
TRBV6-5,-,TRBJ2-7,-,CASSYSTEGVGYEQYF,TGTGCCAGCAGTTACTCGACGGAGGGTGTCGGCTACGAGCAGTACTTC
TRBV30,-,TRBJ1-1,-,CAWSRVNRDIYTEAFF,TGTGCCTGGAGCCGCGTCAACCGGGACATTTATACTGAAGCTTTCTTT
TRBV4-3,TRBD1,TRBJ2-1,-,CASSQDGGQGYNEQFF,TGCGCCAGCAGCCAAGATGGGGGACAGGGGTACAATGAGCAGTTCTTC